The 4 T cell receptor beta chains below were found in one sample sequenced in a study of blood T cell repertoires in COVID-19. Clones were read by immunoSEQ multiplex PCR, and TCRdb kept only the in-frame ones, dropping some. The repertoire holds 100,000 or so clones, with about 83% as singletons. Sequencing was done on a sample of peripheral blood. The receptors derive from a man in his forties or fifties with active or convalescent COVID-19.

This chain connects TRBV6-2 or TRBV6-3 to TRBJ2-7, with 14 bases matching TRBD2. This CDR3 contains 18 residues. CDR1 is MNHEY and CDR2 is SVGEGT in the germline V gene. After removal of 5 bases from V and 2 bases from J, the junction contained 11 bases not matched to a gene. The CDR3 DNA is TGTGCCAGCAGTCTGCGACTAGCGGGGGGGTCACCGACCTACGAGCAGTACTTC. Protein: CASSLRLAGGSPTYEQYF.

This clone was counted once. The chain has TRBV19 and TRBJ1-3; a possible D gene is TRBD1 (5 bases). V lost 4 bases to trimming and J lost 0 bases, with 13 bases between them. CDR1 is LNHDA and CDR2 is SQIVND in the germline V gene (reference sequence). The length of the CDR3 is 16 residues. CDR3 sequence (DNA): TGTGCCAGTAGTACAAATCCAGGGCGCTCTGGAAACACCATATATTTT. Translated: CASSTNPGRSGNTIYF.

The gene calls are TRBV3-1 (or the pseudogene TRBV3-2) and TRBJ2-1; TRBD1 matches 8 bases. The CDR3 loop spans 14 amino acids. J lost 3 bases, V lost 3 bases, and 1 base had no gene match. Germline values: CDR1 LGHDT, CDR2 YNNKEL (reference sequence). CDR3: CASSQGQDYNEQFF. The DNA for the CDR3 is TGTGCCAGCAGCCAGGGACAGGACTACAATGAGCAGTTCTTC.

This chain uses TRBV6-5 with TRBJ1-1; 7 positions match TRBD1. The CDR3 has 15 amino acids. The germline V gene encodes CDR1 MNHEY and CDR2 SVGAGI. J lost 2 bases, V lost 0 bases, and 3 bases had no gene match. The DNA for the CDR3 is TGTGCCAGCAGTTACTCGACAGGGATCAACACTGAAGCTTTCTTT. It yields the protein CASSYSTGINTEAFF.